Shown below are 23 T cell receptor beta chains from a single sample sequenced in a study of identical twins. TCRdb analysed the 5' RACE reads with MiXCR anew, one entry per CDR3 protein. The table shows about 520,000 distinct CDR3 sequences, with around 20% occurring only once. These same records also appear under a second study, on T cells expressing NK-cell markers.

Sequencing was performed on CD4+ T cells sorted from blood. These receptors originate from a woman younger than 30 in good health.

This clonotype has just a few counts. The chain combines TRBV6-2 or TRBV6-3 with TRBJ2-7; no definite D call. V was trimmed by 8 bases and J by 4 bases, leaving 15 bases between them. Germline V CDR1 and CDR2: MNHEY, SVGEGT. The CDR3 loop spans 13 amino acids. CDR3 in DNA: TGTGCCAGCTTCAGAGCCGGTCCTTACGAGCAGTACTTC. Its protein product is CASFRAGPYEQYF.

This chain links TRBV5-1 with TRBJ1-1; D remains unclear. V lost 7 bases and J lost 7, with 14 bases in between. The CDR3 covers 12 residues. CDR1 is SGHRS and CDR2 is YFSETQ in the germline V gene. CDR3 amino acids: CASSPFGHEAFF. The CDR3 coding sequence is TGCGCCAGCTCCCCCTTCGGTCATGAAGCTTTCTTT.

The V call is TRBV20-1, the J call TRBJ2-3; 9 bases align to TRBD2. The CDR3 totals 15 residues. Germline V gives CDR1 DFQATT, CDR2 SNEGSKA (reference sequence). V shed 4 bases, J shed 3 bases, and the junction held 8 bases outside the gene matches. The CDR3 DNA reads TGCAGTGCTATCCCTATAGCGGGAGAGACAGATACGCAGTATTTT. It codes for CSAIPIAGETDTQYF.

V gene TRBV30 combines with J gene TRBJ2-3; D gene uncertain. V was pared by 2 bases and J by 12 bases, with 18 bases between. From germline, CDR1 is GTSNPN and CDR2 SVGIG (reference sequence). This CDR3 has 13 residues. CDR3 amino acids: CAWSWLSGEGQYF. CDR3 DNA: TGTGCCTGGAGTTGGTTGTCGGGTGAAGGACAGTATTTT.

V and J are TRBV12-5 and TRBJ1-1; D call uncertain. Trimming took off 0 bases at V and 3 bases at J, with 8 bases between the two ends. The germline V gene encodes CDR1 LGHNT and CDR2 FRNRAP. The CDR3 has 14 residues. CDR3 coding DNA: TGTGCTAGTGGTTTGGTTCGTCATGACACTGAAGCTTTCTTT. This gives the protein CASGLVRHDTEAFF.

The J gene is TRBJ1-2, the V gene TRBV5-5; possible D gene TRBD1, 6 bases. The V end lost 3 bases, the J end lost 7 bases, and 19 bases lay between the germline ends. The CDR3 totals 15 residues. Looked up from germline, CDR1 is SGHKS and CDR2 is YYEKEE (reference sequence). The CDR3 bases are TGTGCCAGCAGCTCCCCCGGGTCAGGGGCAGTTGGCTACACCTTC. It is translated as CASSSPGSGAVGYTF.

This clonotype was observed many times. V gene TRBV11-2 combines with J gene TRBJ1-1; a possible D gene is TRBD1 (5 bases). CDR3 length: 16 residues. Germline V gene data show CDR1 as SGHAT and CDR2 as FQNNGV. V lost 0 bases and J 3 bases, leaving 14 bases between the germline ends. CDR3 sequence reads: CASSLDGTRGYTEAFF. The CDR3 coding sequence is TGTGCCAGCAGCTTAGATGGGACCCGCGGTTACACTGAAGCTTTCTTT.

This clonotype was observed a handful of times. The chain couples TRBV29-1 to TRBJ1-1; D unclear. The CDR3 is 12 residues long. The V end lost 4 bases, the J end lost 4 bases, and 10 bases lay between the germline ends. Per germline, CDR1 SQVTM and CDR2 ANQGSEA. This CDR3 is CSVGTGRTEAFF. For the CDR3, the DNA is TGCAGCGTTGGGACCGGGCGCACTGAAGCTTTCTTT.

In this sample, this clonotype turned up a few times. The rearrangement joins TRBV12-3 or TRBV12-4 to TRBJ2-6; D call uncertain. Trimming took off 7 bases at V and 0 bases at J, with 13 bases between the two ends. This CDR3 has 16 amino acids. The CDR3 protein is CASTFTGSSGANVLTF. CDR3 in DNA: TGTGCCAGCACCTTCACCGGGTCCTCTGGGGCCAACGTCCTGACTTTC.

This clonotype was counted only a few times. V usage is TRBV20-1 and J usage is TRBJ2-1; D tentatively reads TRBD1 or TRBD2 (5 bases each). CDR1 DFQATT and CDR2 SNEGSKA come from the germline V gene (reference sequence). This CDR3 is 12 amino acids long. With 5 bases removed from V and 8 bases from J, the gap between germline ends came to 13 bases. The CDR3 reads CSALPGRDEQFF. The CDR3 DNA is TGCAGTGCTCTCCCAGGGCGGGATGAGCAGTTCTTC.

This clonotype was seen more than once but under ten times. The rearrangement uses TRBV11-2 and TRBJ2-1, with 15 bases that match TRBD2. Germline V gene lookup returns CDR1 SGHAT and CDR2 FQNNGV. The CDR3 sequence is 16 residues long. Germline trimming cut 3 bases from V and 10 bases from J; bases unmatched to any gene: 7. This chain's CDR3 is CASSFGTSGRFEEQFF. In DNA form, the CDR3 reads TGTGCCAGCAGCTTCGGGACTAGCGGGAGGTTTGAGGAGCAGTTCTTC.

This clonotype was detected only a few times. CDR3 residues: CASSRTTGTSSYEQYF. The CDR3 nucleotides are TGTGCCAGCAGCCGAACGACCGGGACTTCGTCCTACGAGCAGTACTTC. This chain joins TRBV7-9 and TRBJ2-7; a possible D gene is TRBD2 (6 bases). CDR1 and CDR2 from the germline V gene are SEHNR and FQNEAQ (reference sequence). V lost 5 bases to trimming and J lost 1 base, with 18 bases between them. The CDR3 runs 16 residues.

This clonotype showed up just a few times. CDR3 bases: TGTGCCAGCAGTGACCGACAGGTCTATCAGCCCCAGCATTTT. Translation: CASSDRQVYQPQHF. This chain connects TRBV2 to TRBJ1-5, with a possible D match to TRBD1 (6 bases). The V gene's germline CDR1 is SNHLY and CDR2 FYNNEI. The CDR3 runs 14 residues. V was cut by 3 bases and J by 5 bases, with 11 bases left in between.

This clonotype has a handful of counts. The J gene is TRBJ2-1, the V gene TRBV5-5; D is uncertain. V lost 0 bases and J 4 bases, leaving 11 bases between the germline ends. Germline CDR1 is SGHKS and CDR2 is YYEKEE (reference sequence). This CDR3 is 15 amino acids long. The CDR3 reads CASSLAPESYNEQFF. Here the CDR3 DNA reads TGTGCCAGCAGCTTGGCCCCGGAATCGTACAATGAGCAGTTCTTC.

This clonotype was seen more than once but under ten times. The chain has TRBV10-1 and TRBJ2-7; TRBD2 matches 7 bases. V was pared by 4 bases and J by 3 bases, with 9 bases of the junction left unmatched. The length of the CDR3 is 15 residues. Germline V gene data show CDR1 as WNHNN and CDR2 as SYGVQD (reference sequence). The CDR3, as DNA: TGCGCCAGCAGTGCGAGCGGGGACCCTAACTACGAGCAGTACTTC. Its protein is CASSASGDPNYEQYF.

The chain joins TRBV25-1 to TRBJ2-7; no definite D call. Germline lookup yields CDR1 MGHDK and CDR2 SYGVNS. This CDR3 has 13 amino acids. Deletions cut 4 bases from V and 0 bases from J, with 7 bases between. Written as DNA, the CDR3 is TGTGCCAGCAGTGGACCGTCCTCCTACGAGCAGTACTTC. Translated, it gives CASSGPSSYEQYF.

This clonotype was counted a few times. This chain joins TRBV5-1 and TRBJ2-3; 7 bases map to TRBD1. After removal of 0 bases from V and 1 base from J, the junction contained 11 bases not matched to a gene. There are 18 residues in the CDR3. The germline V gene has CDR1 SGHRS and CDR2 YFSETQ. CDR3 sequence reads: CASSLEWGTDLRTDTQYF. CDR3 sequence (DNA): TGCGCCAGCAGCTTGGAATGGGGGACAGACCTTCGCACAGATACGCAGTATTTT.

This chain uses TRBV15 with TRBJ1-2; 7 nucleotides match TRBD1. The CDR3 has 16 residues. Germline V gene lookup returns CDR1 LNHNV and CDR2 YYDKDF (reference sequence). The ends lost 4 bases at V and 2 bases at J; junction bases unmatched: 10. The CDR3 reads CATSKNPRTGNYGYTF. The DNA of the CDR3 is TGTGCCACCAGCAAGAACCCCCGGACAGGAAACTATGGCTACACCTTC.

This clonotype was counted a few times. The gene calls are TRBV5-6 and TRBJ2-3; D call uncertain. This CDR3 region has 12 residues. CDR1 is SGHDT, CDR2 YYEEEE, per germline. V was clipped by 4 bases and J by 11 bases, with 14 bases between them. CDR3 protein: CASSKNQIKQYF. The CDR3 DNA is TGTGCCAGCAGCAAAAACCAGATCAAGCAGTATTTT. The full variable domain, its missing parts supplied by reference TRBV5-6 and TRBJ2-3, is DAGVTQSPTHLIKTRGQQVTLRCSPKSGHDTVSWYQQALGQGPQFIFQYYEEEERQRGNFPDRFSGHQFPNYSSELNVNALLLGDSALYLCASSKNQIKQYFGPGTRLTVL.

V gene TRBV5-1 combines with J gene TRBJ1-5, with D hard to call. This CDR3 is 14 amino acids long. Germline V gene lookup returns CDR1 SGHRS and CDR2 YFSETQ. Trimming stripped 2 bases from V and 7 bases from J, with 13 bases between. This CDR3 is CASSLEATGQPQHF. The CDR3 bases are TGCGCCAGCAGCTTAGAAGCGACGGGGCAGCCCCAGCATTTT.

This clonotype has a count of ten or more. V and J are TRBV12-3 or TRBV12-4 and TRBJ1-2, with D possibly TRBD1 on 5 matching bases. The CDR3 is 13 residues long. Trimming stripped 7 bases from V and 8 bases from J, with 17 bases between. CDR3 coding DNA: TGTGCCAGCACCCTTGGGGGGGTTTCGGGCTACACCTTC. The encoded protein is CASTLGGVSGYTF.

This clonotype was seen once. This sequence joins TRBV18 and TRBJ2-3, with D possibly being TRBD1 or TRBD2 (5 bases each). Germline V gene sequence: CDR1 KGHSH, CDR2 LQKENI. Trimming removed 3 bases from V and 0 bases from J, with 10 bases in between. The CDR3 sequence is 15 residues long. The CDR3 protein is CASSPTWDSTDTQYF. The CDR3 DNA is TGTGCCAGCTCACCTACCTGGGACAGCACAGATACGCAGTATTTT.

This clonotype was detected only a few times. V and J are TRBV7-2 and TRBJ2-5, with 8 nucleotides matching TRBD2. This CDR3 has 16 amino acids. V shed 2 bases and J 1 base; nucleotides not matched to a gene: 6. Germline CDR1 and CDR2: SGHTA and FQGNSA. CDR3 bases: TGTGCCAGCAGCTTACGGGCGGGGGGTTCCCAAGAGACCCAGTACTTC. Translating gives CASSLRAGGSQETQYF.